This note documents a single T cell receptor beta chain sequence. This sample was taken from a study of early T cells in non-severe SARS-CoV-2 infection. MiXCR, applied by TCRdb to the 5' RACE reads, yields one record per CDR3 protein. The table lists more than 45,000 distinct CDR3 sequences, 7.7% of them singletons. The junction had 10 bases not matched to a gene; V was cut back by 6 bases and J by 8 bases. CDR3 length equals 15 residues. Germline CDR1 SGHNT, CDR2 YENEEA. V gene TRBV11-3 combines with J gene TRBJ2-1; TRBD2 matches 10 bases. Sample: whole blood. The TCR originated in an adult who was a healthcare worker with PCR-confirmed SARS-CoV-2 infection or an uninfected control (not recorded which). CDR3 residues: CASSHDSLAGDEQFF. CDR3 coding DNA: TGTGCCAGCAGTCACGACAGCCTAGCGGGAGATGAGCAGTTCTTC.